This passage covers 7 T cell receptor beta chains from one sample sequenced in a study of spatial heterogeneity in lung cancer. Study findings and constraints: Intratumoral expanded alpha and beta TCR counts were found to track tumor mutation counts.

Time point reported: sample taken at primary tumor resection. TCRdb analysed the 5' RACE reads with MiXCR anew, one entry per CDR3 protein. Counted here are about 20,000 distinct CDR3 sequences, approximately 15% occurring once; the ten biggest clones make up roughly 30%. These TCRs are of unknown antigen specificity. Material: lung tumor tissue, obtained at surgery. These TCRs come from a female donor with early-stage non-small cell lung cancer.

This clonotype showed up just a few times. The chain couples TRBV12-3 or TRBV12-4 to TRBJ2-1, with D perhaps TRBD2 (6 bases). The CDR3 runs to 14 residues. V was cut by 4 bases and J by 5 bases, with 12 bases left in between. The CDR3 nucleotides are TGTGCCAGCAGTTCCCGGGACTCAAACAATGAGCAGTTCTTC. It encodes CASSSRDSNNEQFF.

This rearrangement joins TRBV20-1 to TRBJ2-3; 7 nucleotides agree with TRBD2. V was clipped by 6 bases and J by 1 base; unmatched bases: 16. This CDR3 has 17 amino acids. Germline values: CDR1 DFQATT, CDR2 SNEGSKA (reference sequence). The CDR3, as DNA: TGCAGTGCAACGAGACTAACGGGAGGAGGTGGCACAGATACGCAGTATTTT. Amino acid sequence: CSATRLTGGGGTDTQYF.

There are many counts of this clonotype. This chain connects TRBV6-6 to TRBJ2-7, with 7 bases matching TRBD1. After removal of 2 bases from V and 2 bases from J, the junction contained 9 bases not matched to a gene. CDR3 length: 16 residues. Per germline, CDR1 MNHNY and CDR2 SVGAGI (reference sequence). The CDR3 DNA reads TGTGCCAGCAGTTACGGCGGCAGGGGGTTCGCCTACGAGCAGTACTTC. Protein: CASSYGGRGFAYEQYF.

In its sample, this clonotype was seen many times. V and J are TRBV27 and TRBJ2-3, with TRBD2 matching over 10 bases. The CDR3 sequence is 16 residues long. Germline CDR1 is MNHEY and CDR2 is SMNVEV (reference sequence). The ends lost 2 bases at V and 4 bases at J; junction bases unmatched: 6. In nucleotides, the CDR3 is TGTGCCAGCAGTTTACAAGCGGGAGGGTACCCAGATACGCAGTATTTT. Protein sequence: CASSLQAGGYPDTQYF.

This chain links TRBV28 with TRBJ2-6; D may be TRBD1 (6 bases). The CDR3 is made up of 14 amino acids. V shed 6 bases and J shed 4 bases, with 10 bases lying between them. The germline V gene encodes CDR1 MDHEN and CDR2 SYDVKM. Here the CDR3 reads CASRTGSGANVLTF. The CDR3 nucleotides read TGTGCCAGCAGAACAGGGTCCGGGGCCAACGTCCTGACTTTC.

This clonotype was picked up many times. The chain has TRBV20-1 and TRBJ2-1; 8 positions agree with TRBD1. Germline lookup yields CDR1 DFQATT and CDR2 SNEGSKA (reference sequence). With V trimmed by 5 bases and J by 5 bases, 5 bases remained unmatched. This CDR3 has 13 residues. DNA for the CDR3: TGCAGTGCTCCTTGGACAGGGCACAATGAGCAGTTCTTC. This gives the protein CSAPWTGHNEQFF.

This clonotype was recorded many times. At one of its ends the junction is not consistent with the germline gene, which may arise from a read error. The chain links TRBV29-1 to TRBJ2-3, with D possibly being TRBD1 (5 bases). Germline values: CDR1 SQVTM, CDR2 ANQGSEA. The CDR3 length is 13 residues. The DNA for the CDR3 is TGCAGCGCTGAAACCCCCCCAGGGGATACGCAGTATTTT. It codes for CSAETPPGDTQYF.